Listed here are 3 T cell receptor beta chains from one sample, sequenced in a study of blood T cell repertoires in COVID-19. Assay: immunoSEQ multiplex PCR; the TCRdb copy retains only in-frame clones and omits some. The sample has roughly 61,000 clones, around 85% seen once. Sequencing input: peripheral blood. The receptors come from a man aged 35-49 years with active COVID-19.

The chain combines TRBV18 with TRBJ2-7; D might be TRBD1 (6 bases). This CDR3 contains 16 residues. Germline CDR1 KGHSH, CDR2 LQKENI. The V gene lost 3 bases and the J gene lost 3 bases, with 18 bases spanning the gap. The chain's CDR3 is CASSPPGTSRGYEQYF. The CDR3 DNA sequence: TGTGCCAGCTCACCCCCCGGGACATCCAGGGGCTACGAGCAGTACTTC.

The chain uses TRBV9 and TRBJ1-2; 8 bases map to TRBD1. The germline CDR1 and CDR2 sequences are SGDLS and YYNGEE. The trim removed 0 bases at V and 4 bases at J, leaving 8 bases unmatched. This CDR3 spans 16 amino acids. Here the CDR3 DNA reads TGTGCCAGCAGCGTAGGACAGGGGAGTATGCGCTATGGCTACACCTTC. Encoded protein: CASSVGQGSMRYGYTF.

The CDR3 loop reads CASSPMGQGVHEQYF. CDR3 nucleotide sequence: TGCGCCAGCAGCCCCATGGGACAGGGTGTCCACGAGCAGTACTTC. The V gene is TRBV5-1, the J gene TRBJ2-7; 9 bases are shared with TRBD1. Germline V gene lookup returns CDR1 SGHRS and CDR2 YFSETQ. V shed 4 bases and J 5 bases; nucleotides not matched to a gene: 10. The CDR3 is 15 amino acids.